The source of this TCR beta chain is a study of Graves' ophthalmopathy and Graves' hyperthyroidism. Study-wide context: Peripheral blood (taken before any treatment) was collected at initial diagnosis.

The V end lost 5 bases, the J end lost 2 bases, and 12 bases lay between the germline ends. The CDR3 is 14 residues long. In its sample, this clonotype was seen many times. Hyperthyroidism in these 18- to 65-year-old patients was newly diagnosed, lasting under 2 months. The sequenced template was RNA, covering the TCR beta CDR3 region. HTBI primers primed a first-round RT-PCR, and a second-round multiplex PCR followed. TCRdb fed the multiplex PCR reads into MiXCR, producing one record per CDR3 protein. Among hundreds of thousands of distinct CDR3 sequences listed, about 24% were seen once. The rearrangement uses TRBV12-3 or TRBV12-4 and TRBJ1-2; D perhaps matches TRBD1 (6 bases). The clonotype comes from a woman between 18 and 30 years old with stable Graves' hyperthyroidism. Some clones in this sample may be carry-over from other donors' samples. Input material: peripheral blood. The CDR3 region is CASSPQGRNYGYTF. In DNA, the CDR3 is TGTGCCAGCAGTCCCCAGGGGAGAAACTATGGCTACACCTTC.